The 27 T cell receptor beta chains below were found in one sample sequenced in a study of pediatric ulcerative colitis. Data came from immunoSEQ multiplex PCR; TCRdb stores just in-frame clones and leaves some out. The sample records about 5,800 clones, nearly 90% being singletons. The sample taken for sequencing was blood. The source of these receptors is a girl aged 5 to 17 who was a control in a study of pediatric ulcerative colitis.

The rearrangement links TRBV28 to TRBJ1-1; TRBD1 agrees at 8 bases. V dropped 5 bases and J dropped 0; count of bases not matched to a gene: 14. The CDR3 has 18 amino acids. CDR1 is MDHEN and CDR2 is SYDVKM in the germline V gene. This CDR3 reads CASSLTRRTGRMNTEAFF. For the CDR3, the DNA is TGTGCCAGCAGTCTCACCCGCCGGACAGGGCGAATGAACACTGAAGCTTTCTTT.

This sequence joins TRBV19 and TRBJ1-1; 7 bases are a match to TRBD1. Looked up from germline, CDR1 is LNHDA and CDR2 is SQIVND (reference sequence). This CDR3 spans 14 amino acids. Unmatched junction bases numbered 5, after V lost 6 bases and J lost 1 base. The CDR3 region is CASRGRGPNTEAFF. In nucleotides, the CDR3 is TGTGCCAGTAGGGGGAGGGGGCCGAACACTGAAGCTTTCTTT.

This chain links TRBV28 with TRBJ1-2; D is possibly TRBD1 (6 bases). Trimming shortened V by 1 base and J by 8 bases, and 14 bases separated the two germline ends. Germline V gene lookup returns CDR1 MDHEN and CDR2 SYDVKM. The length of the CDR3 is 14 residues. The CDR3 DNA reads TGTGCCAGCAGTTTATCTCCGGGGGCTGGGGGCTACACCTTC. It codes for CASSLSPGAGGYTF.

The chain is built from TRBV10-2 and TRBJ1-1, with a possible D match to TRBD1 (6 bases). V lost 6 bases and J 3 bases, leaving 14 bases between the germline ends. The CDR3 spans 14 residues. Germline CDR1 WSHSY, CDR2 SAAADI. CDR3 region: CASRRGAGDTEAFF. CDR3 DNA sequence: TGCGCCAGCAGGAGGGGGGCTGGGGACACTGAAGCTTTCTTT.

The chain's CDR3 is CASSLSRGGISTSYEQYF. CDR3 bases: TGTGCCAGCAGTTTAAGTAGGGGCGGGATCTCTACCTCCTACGAGCAGTACTTC. J is TRBJ2-7 and V is TRBV27, with a tentative D call TRBD2 (6 bases). CDR1 is MNHEY and CDR2 is SMNVEV in the germline V gene (reference sequence). Trimming left V 2 bases short and J 0 bases short, with 20 bases between. The CDR3 sequence is 18 residues long.

This clone was detected a few times. The V gene is TRBV5-5, the J gene TRBJ1-5; TRBD1 matches at 12 bases. Germline assignment: CDR1 SGHKS and CDR2 YYEKEE (reference sequence). The CDR3 has 14 amino acids. With V trimmed by 4 bases and J by 9 bases, 5 bases remained unmatched. The CDR3 DNA reads as TGTGCCAGCAGCCAAGGGACAGGGGGCCGGCCCCAGCATTTT. It encodes CASSQGTGGRPQHF.

The V gene is TRBV7-9, the J gene TRBJ2-5; 12 nucleotides line up with TRBD2. The V gene end was trimmed by 5 bases and the J gene end by 2 bases; junction bases not matched to a gene: 3. Germline values: CDR1 SEHNR, CDR2 FQNEAQ (reference sequence). The CDR3 loop spans 15 amino acids. The DNA for the CDR3 is TGTGCCAGCAGCCATACTAGCGGGGGGCAAGAGACCCAGTACTTC. Translated: CASSHTSGGQETQYF.

The V and J genes are TRBV7-8 and TRBJ1-5, with 7 bases fitting TRBD1. The CDR3 runs 14 residues. V shed 4 bases and J 7 bases; nucleotides not matched to a gene: 7. Germline V gene data show CDR1 as SGHVS and CDR2 as FQNEAQ. The CDR3: CASSSYRGGQPQHF. The CDR3 region has the DNA TGTGCCAGCAGCTCCTACAGGGGCGGCCAGCCCCAGCATTTT.

The chain links TRBV13 to TRBJ1-5; 9 nucleotides match TRBD1. Trimming removed 3 bases from V and 5 bases from J; junction bases left unmatched: 14. Germline V gives CDR1 PRHDT, CDR2 FYEKMQ (reference sequence). The CDR3 extends over 18 amino acids. CDR3 in DNA: TGTGCCAGCAGCTTCGAGGACAGGGGCTATCGGGTTCATCAGCCCCAGCATTTT. Protein product: CASSFEDRGYRVHQPQHF.

The chain employs TRBV27 and TRBJ2-7; tentative D call: TRBD1 (6 bases). The CDR3 consists of 14 residues. Germline V gives CDR1 MNHEY, CDR2 SMNVEV (reference sequence). Trimming took off 5 bases at V and 3 bases at J, with 14 bases between the two ends. The CDR3 sequence is CASSPSDRRYEQYF. Here the CDR3 DNA reads TGTGCCAGCAGTCCGTCGGACAGACGCTACGAGCAGTACTTC.

The genes are TRBV30 and TRBJ1-3; D gene uncertain. Deletions cut 4 bases from V and 4 bases from J, with 2 bases between. The CDR3 covers 10 residues. The V gene's germline CDR1 is GTSNPN and CDR2 SVGIG (reference sequence). The CDR3 is CAWIGNTIYF. CDR3 nucleotide sequence: TGTGCCTGGATCGGAAACACCATATATTTT.

The V gene is TRBV7-9, the J gene TRBJ2-4; no reliable D call. The CDR3 runs to 16 residues. Looked up from germline, CDR1 is SEHNR and CDR2 is FQNEAQ (reference sequence). Between the trimmed V and J ends, which lost 1 base and 0 bases, there was a span of 10 bases. In DNA form, the CDR3 reads TGTGCCAGCAGCTTAGGGGCAGAACTAGCCAAAAACATTCAGTACTTC. Its translation: CASSLGAELAKNIQYF.

The chain uses TRBV4-1 and TRBJ2-3; 7 bases match TRBD2. The CDR3 has 16 residues. V gave up 1 base and J gave up 5 bases; unmatched junction bases: 9. In germline, CDR1 is MGHRA, CDR2 YSYEKL. The DNA of the CDR3 is TGCGCCAGCAGCCAAGTAAGGCTAGCGGAGGGAGATACGCAGTATTTT. Protein product: CASSQVRLAEGDTQYF.

V gene TRBV18 combines with J gene TRBJ1-2; 7 positions match TRBD1. Trimming took 5 bases from V and 4 from J; bases not matched to a gene: 10. Germline CDR1 reads KGHSH; CDR2 reads LQKENI. The CDR3 runs to 15 residues. This CDR3 reads CASSSDRDPLYGYTF. Written as DNA, the CDR3 is TGTGCCAGCTCATCAGACAGGGACCCACTCTATGGCTACACCTTC.

This chain uses TRBV5-6 with TRBJ2-1; D remains unclear. V was cut by 1 base and J by 7 bases, with 3 bases left in between. The CDR3 is made up of 11 amino acids. CDR1 and CDR2 from the germline V gene are SGHDT and YYEEEE. CDR3 DNA sequence: TGTGCCAGCAGCTTGATTAATGAGCAGTTCTTC. Protein: CASSLINEQFF.

This chain joins TRBV11-2 and TRBJ2-1, with D tentatively TRBD1 or TRBD2 (5 bases each). Germline V lookup: CDR1 SGHAT, CDR2 FQNNGV. CDR3 length: 13 amino acids. Trimming removed 5 bases from V and 15 bases from J, with 20 bases in between. The CDR3 reads CASSQTGPRSRFF. In DNA, the CDR3 is TGTGCCAGCAGCCAGACGGGACCCCGGTCCAGGTTCTTC.

This chain joins TRBV5-4 and TRBJ1-2, with no clear D. The CDR3 extends over 18 amino acids. CDR1 is SGHNT, CDR2 YYREEE, per germline (reference sequence). Trimming pared 1 base from V and 7 bases from J, leaving 26 bases between. The CDR3 DNA reads TGTGCCAGCAGCTTGTCCCTTCCTTCGGGCTCTCAAGGTGGTGGCTACACCTTC. This sequence encodes CASSLSLPSGSQGGGYTF.

V gene TRBV6-5 combines with J gene TRBJ2-7; 10 bases are shared with TRBD2. The CDR3 covers 13 residues. Trimming removed 7 bases from V and 1 base from J; junction bases left unmatched: 1. Germline V gene sequence: CDR1 MNHEY, CDR2 SVGAGI. The CDR3 DNA reads as TGTGCCAGCACACTAGCGGGGTCCTACGAGCAGTACTTC. Encoded protein: CASTLAGSYEQYF.

J is TRBJ1-3 and V is TRBV9; D gene ambiguous. The V end was cut by 0 bases, the J end by 0 bases, with 10 bases between. Germline CDR1 is SGDLS and CDR2 is YYNGEE. The CDR3 has 16 residues. CDR3 protein: CASSVGILSSGNTIYF. The CDR3 DNA is TGTGCCAGCAGCGTAGGGATCTTGAGCTCTGGAAACACCATATATTTT.

This clone appeared a single time. The V gene is TRBV2, the J gene TRBJ1-2; 8 positions match TRBD1. The V and J ends lost 5 bases and 3 bases, in that order; junction bases with no gene match: 11. This CDR3 has 16 amino acids. Germline values: CDR1 SNHLY, CDR2 FYNNEI. In nucleotides, the CDR3 is TGTGCCAGCAGTTTTCTAGACTGGACAGGGCACTATGGCTACACCTTC. Translating it yields CASSFLDWTGHYGYTF.

The J gene is TRBJ1-1, the V gene TRBV29-1; no clear D. V lost 6 bases and J 0 bases, leaving 11 bases between the germline ends. Germline assignment: CDR1 SQVTM and CDR2 ANQGSEA. The CDR3 runs 13 residues. CDR3 in amino acids: CSVNDRMNTEAFF. The CDR3 region has the DNA TGCAGCGTAAACGACCGCATGAACACTGAAGCTTTCTTT.

The chain joins TRBV19 to TRBJ2-7; TRBD2 matches at 9 bases. The germline gives CDR1 LNHDA, CDR2 SQIVND (reference sequence). The CDR3 consists of 14 residues. V shed 3 bases, J shed 4 bases, and the junction held 4 bases outside the gene matches. The CDR3 here is CASSIGLARYEQYF. CDR3 DNA: TGTGCCAGTAGTATCGGACTAGCGAGATACGAGCAGTACTTC.

In DNA, the CDR3 is TGTGCCAGCTCGCTTACCTCCGGACTAGCGCCCAACAATGAGCAGTTCTTC. Its translation is CASSLTSGLAPNNEQFF. The chain combines TRBV18 with TRBJ2-1; 9 bases are a match to TRBD2. This CDR3 is built from 17 residues. The J segment lost 5 bases and the V segment lost 6 bases, leaving 14 bases of the junction unmatched. In germline, CDR1 is KGHSH, CDR2 LQKENI. Full variable domain (outside the CDR3, taken from reference TRBV18 and TRBJ2-1): NAGVMQNPRHLVRRRGQEARLRCSPMKGHSHVYWYRQLPEEGLKFMVYLQKENIIDESGMPKERFSAEFPKEGPSILRIQQVVRGDSAAYFCASSLTSGLAPNNEQFFGPGTRLTVL.

V is TRBV20-1 and J is TRBJ1-2, with a tentative D call TRBD1 (5 bases). V lost 5 bases to trimming and J lost 4 bases, with 8 bases between them. CDR3 size: 11 residues. Germline CDR1 is DFQATT and CDR2 is SNEGSKA (reference sequence). The CDR3 loop reads CSAPGTYGYTF. The CDR3 DNA reads as TGCAGTGCTCCAGGGACCTATGGCTACACCTTC.

This chain uses TRBV29-1 with TRBJ2-7; D is uncertain. CDR1 and CDR2 from the germline V gene are SQVTM and ANQGSEA. V dropped 5 bases and J dropped 3 bases, with 11 bases sitting between them. CDR3 length equals 12 residues. This CDR3 is CSVLGANYEQYF. The CDR3 region has the DNA TGCAGCGTTCTAGGAGCCAACTACGAGCAGTACTTC.

This chain connects TRBV5-1 to TRBJ2-7, with TRBD2 identical over 8 bases. Germline values: CDR1 SGHRS, CDR2 YFSETQ. The CDR3 has 15 amino acids. After removal of 0 bases from V and 2 bases from J, the junction contained 4 bases not matched to a gene. The CDR3 reads CASSLASGLTYEQYF. CDR3 in DNA: TGCGCCAGCAGCTTGGCTAGCGGGTTAACCTACGAGCAGTACTTC.

CDR3 bases: TGTGCCAGCAGTGAGGGACAGCTTAATTCTAACTATGGCTACACCTTC. As protein: CASSEGQLNSNYGYTF. The chain recombines TRBV6-1 with TRBJ1-2; 7 bases match TRBD1. Unmatched junction bases numbered 7, after V lost 3 bases and J lost 0 bases. Germline V gene sequence: CDR1 MNHNS, CDR2 SASEGT. CDR3 size: 16 residues.